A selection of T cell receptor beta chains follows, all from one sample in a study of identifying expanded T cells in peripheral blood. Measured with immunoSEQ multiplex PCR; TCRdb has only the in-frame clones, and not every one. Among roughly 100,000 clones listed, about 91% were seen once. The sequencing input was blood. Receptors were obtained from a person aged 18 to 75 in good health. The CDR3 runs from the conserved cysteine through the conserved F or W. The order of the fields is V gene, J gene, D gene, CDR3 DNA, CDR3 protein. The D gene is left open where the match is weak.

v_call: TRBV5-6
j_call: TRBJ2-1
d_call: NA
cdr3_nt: TGTGCCAGCAGCTTGCGCGGGCACAATGAGCAGTTCTTC
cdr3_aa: CASSLRGHNEQFF

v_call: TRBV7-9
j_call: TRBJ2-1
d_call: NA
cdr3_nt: TGTGCCAGCAGCTTAGGAACGGGGAATTCTAATGAGCAGTTCTTC
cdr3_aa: CASSLGTGNSNEQFF

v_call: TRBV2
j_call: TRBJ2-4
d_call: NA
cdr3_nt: TGTGCCAGCAGTGAAGCGTCAAACATTCAGTACTTC
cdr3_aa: CASSEASNIQYF

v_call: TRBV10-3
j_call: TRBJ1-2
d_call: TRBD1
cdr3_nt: TGTGCCATCAGTGAAACAGGGGACTATGGCTACACCTTC
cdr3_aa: CAISETGDYGYTF

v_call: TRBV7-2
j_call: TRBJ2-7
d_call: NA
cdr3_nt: TGTGCCAGCACCCCGGACCGAAGGCGGGAGCAGTACTTC
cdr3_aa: CASTPDRRREQYF

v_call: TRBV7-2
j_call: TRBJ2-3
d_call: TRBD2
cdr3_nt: TGTGCCAGCAGCTTAGAACGGATCGGGGGGGCGGTAGATACGCAGTATTTT
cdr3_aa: CASSLERIGGAVDTQYF

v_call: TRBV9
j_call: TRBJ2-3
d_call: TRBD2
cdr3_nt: TGTGCCAGCAGCGTAGGGCCCCTGGGGGGGCGCGAACTAGCGGATAGCACAGATACGCAGTATTTT
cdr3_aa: CASSVGPLGGRELADSTDTQYF

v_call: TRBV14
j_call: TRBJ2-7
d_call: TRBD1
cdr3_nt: TGTGCCAGCAGCCCGACAGGGGGTTCGTCCGAGCAGTACTTC
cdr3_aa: CASSPTGGSSEQYF

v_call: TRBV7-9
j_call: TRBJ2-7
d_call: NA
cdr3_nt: TGTGCCAGCAGCTTAGTTGGCCGAGGGAGCTCCTACGAGCAGTACTTC
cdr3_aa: CASSLVGRGSSYEQYF

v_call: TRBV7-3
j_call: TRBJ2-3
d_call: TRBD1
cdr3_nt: TGTGCCAGCAGACCATCTCCAGGGGGAACAGATACGCAGTATTTT
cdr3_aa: CASRPSPGGTDTQYF

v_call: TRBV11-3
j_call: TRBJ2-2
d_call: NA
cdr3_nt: TGTGCCAGCAGCTTACTGGGGAGTTTAACCGGGGAGCTGTTTTTT
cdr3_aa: CASSLLGSLTGELFF